A selection of T cell receptor beta chains follows, all from one sample in a study of blood T cell repertoires in COVID-19. Profiled with immunoSEQ multiplex PCR; TCRdb holds only in-frame clones, not every one. This repertoire shows around 500,000 clones, 80% to 90% found once; its top ten account for under 4%. The material sequenced was peripheral blood. All receptors come from a human donor in a cohort sampled during active COVID-19. CDR3s include the opening cysteine and the closing phenylalanine or tryptophan. A D gene is named only where the DNA matches it firmly. Clone size, where shown, is once, few, many, or a class for clones that have expanded.

>TRBV3-1/TRBV3-2|TRBJ1-3|NA|NA|15
TGTGCCAGCAGCTCCCGGGACAACTCTGGAAACACCATATATTTT
CASSSRDNSGNTIYF
>TRBV6-5|TRBJ1-2|NA|NA|12
TGTGCCAGCTCCCGGACAGACCATGGCTACACCTTC
CASSRTDHGYTF
>TRBV7-3|TRBJ2-3|NA|TRBD2|18
TGTGCCAGCAGCTTAACGGGTACTAGCGGGTCCAGCACAGATACGCAGTATTTT
CASSLTGTSGSSTDTQYF
>TRBV28|TRBJ1-2|NA|NA|13
TGTGCCAGCAGTTTCGCGGACACAGTGGGCTACACCTTC
CASSFADTVGYTF
>TRBV5-4|TRBJ2-1|NA|NA|15
TGTGCCAGCAGCTTGACAGGGCGGGCAAGGGGGGAGCAGTTCTTC
CASSLTGRARGEQFF
>TRBV7-9|TRBJ2-3|few|TRBD2|14
TGTGCCAGCAGCTCGTCCGGGACTAAAGATACGCAGTATTTT
CASSSSGTKDTQYF
>TRBV5-1|TRBJ2-3|NA|NA|12
TGCGCCAGCAGCTTGTTAACAGATACGCAGTATTTT
CASSLLTDTQYF
>TRBV11-2|TRBJ1-3|NA|NA|12
TGTGCCAGCACCCCGCGGGGGAACACCATATATTTT
CASTPRGNTIYF
>TRBV7-2|TRBJ1-3|NA|TRBD1|15
TGTGCCAGCAGCTCGGGACAGGGGAGGGGAAACACCATATATTTT
CASSSGQGRGNTIYF
>TRBV5-1|TRBJ2-5|NA|TRBD1|15
TGCGCCAGCAGCCTTAGCGACAGGGAAGAAGAGACCCAGTACTTC
CASSLSDREEETQYF
>TRBV6-5|TRBJ1-1|few|NA|14
TGTGCCAGCCGACTCCCGGGGGGCAGCACTGAAGCTTTCTTT
CASRLPGGSTEAFF
>TRBV30|TRBJ1-4|once|NA|13
TGTGCCTGCTCAGGGACAACTAATGAAAAACTGTTTTTT
CACSGTTNEKLFF
>TRBV2|TRBJ2-5|NA|TRBD2|19
TGTGCCAGCAGTGTGGCGGCGGATACTTTAGCGGGAGCAGAAGAGACCCAGTACTTC
CASSVAADTLAGAEETQYF
>TRBV19|TRBJ1-1|NA|NA|15
TGTGCCAGTCTCCCAGGAGGGAAAGGGAACACTGAAGCTTTCTTT
CASLPGGKGNTEAFF
>TRBV6-2/TRBV6-3|TRBJ1-1|NA|NA|14
TGTGCCAGCAGTTACTGGGGGGTAGGGACTGAAGCTTTCTTT
CASSYWGVGTEAFF
>TRBV2|TRBJ2-2|NA|NA|16
TGTGCCAGCCAACTTAGATCGGGGTCGAACACCGGGGAGCTGTTTTTT
CASQLRSGSNTGELFF
>TRBV18|TRBJ2-7|NA|TRBD1|15
TGTGCCAGCTCCCAGCCCGGGACAGGGGTCTACGAGCAGTACTTC
CASSQPGTGVYEQYF
>TRBV9|TRBJ2-3|NA|NA|16
TGTGCCAGCAGCCCTAGAGGGAAGTCTAGCACAGATACGCAGTATTTT
CASSPRGKSSTDTQYF
>TRBV7-2|TRBJ2-5|NA|TRBD1|14
TGTGCCAGCAGCTTATCAGGGGGCCTAGAGACCCAGTACTTC
CASSLSGGLETQYF
>TRBV29-1|TRBJ2-3|many|NA|16
TGCAGCGTTGTTCGGGTGGGACTGGTTGGACCAGATACGCAGTATTTT
CSVVRVGLVGPDTQYF
>TRBV6-5|TRBJ1-2|NA|NA|12
TGTGCCAGCGAGGGAGCTAACTATGGCTACACCTTC
CASEGANYGYTF
>TRBV5-8|TRBJ2-7|NA|NA|14
TGTGCCAGCAGCTTAGGAGTGTACTCCTACGAGCAGTACTTC
CASSLGVYSYEQYF
>TRBV27|TRBJ1-1|once|TRBD1|15
TGTGCCAGCAGTACGCTCCCGGGACAGGGGGTGGACGCTTTCTTT
CASSTLPGQGVDAFF
>TRBV5-5|TRBJ2-7|NA|NA|12
TGTGCCAGCAGCTTGCTACCTTACGAGCAGTACTTC
CASSLLPYEQYF
>TRBV29-1|TRBJ2-3|NA|NA|12
TGCAGCGTTGAACCGGGACTCCCCCCGCAGTATTTT
CSVEPGLPPQYF
>TRBV15|TRBJ1-1|NA|TRBD1|14
TGTGCCACCAGCGCCGGGACAGTCAACACTGAAGCTTTCTTT
CATSAGTVNTEAFF
>TRBV9|TRBJ2-7|few|TRBD2|15
TGTGCCAGCAGCGTCGGAGCGGGAGCTACCTACGAGCAGTACTTC
CASSVGAGATYEQYF
>TRBV28|TRBJ2-3|once|NA|13
TGTGCCAGCAGCTCCCCGAGCACAGATACGCAGTATTTT
CASSSPSTDTQYF
>TRBV19|TRBJ2-3|NA|NA|15
TGTGCCAGTAGCTCCCGTCGGGGGAATACAGATACGCAGTATTTT
CASSSRRGNTDTQYF
>TRBV9|TRBJ1-2|few|TRBD1|13
TGTGCCAGCAGCGAGTGGGACAGGGACGGCTACACCTTC
CASSEWDRDGYTF
>TRBV7-9|TRBJ2-7|NA|TRBD1|15
TGTGCCAGCAGCTTAAGTGAGACAGGGTTTTACGAGCAGTACTTC
CASSLSETGFYEQYF
>TRBV28|TRBJ2-3|NA|NA|15
TGTGCCAGCAGTTTTGAGGGCGATAACACAGATACGCAGTATTTT
CASSFEGDNTDTQYF
>TRBV30|TRBJ1-1|NA|NA|13
TGTGCCTGGAATAGCTTGGGGAACACTGAAGCTTTCTTT
CAWNSLGNTEAFF
>TRBV20-1|TRBJ2-5|NA|NA|10
TGCAGTGCTGTCCTTGAGACCCAGTACTTC
CSAVLETQYF
>TRBV5-1|TRBJ2-5|NA|TRBD1|17
TGCGCCAGCAGCGCCCACCCGGGACAGGGGGCGGGGGAGACCCAGTACTTC
CASSAHPGQGAGETQYF
>TRBV21-1|TRBJ1-5|NA|NA|19
TGTGCCAGCAGCAAACAGGACAGGGGGAGTGGACATAGCAATCAGCCCCAGCATTTT
CASSKQDRGSGHSNQPQHF
>TRBV7-3|TRBJ1-3|few|NA|16
TGTGCCAGCAGCTTAAATCCCCTGAGCTCTGGAAACACCATATATTTT
CASSLNPLSSGNTIYF
>TRBV30|TRBJ1-2|few|NA|15
TGTGCCTACCTAAACCTCGAGCAGGCGAGCGGATACTACACCTTC
CAYLNLEQASGYYTF
>TRBV15|TRBJ1-1|once|NA|15
TGTGCCACCAGCAGAGAACGAAGGGGGAACACTGAAGCTTTCTTT
CATSRERRGNTEAFF
>TRBV28|TRBJ1-2|NA|NA|15
TGTGCCAGCAGTTCCCCGCAAAGGGGGGGATATGGCTACACCTTC
CASSSPQRGGYGYTF
>TRBV5-4|TRBJ1-1|once|NA|14
TGTGCCAGCAGCTTGGACAGTGCTAACACTGAAGCTTTCTTT
CASSLDSANTEAFF
>TRBV5-1|TRBJ2-3|NA|TRBD2|17
TGCGCCAGCAGCTTTTCCGGGACTAGCGGAAGCACAGATACGCAGTATTTT
CASSFSGTSGSTDTQYF
>TRBV20-1|TRBJ1-2|NA|NA|11
TGCAGTGCTATGGCAGGGGCCGGCTACACCTTC
CSAMAGAGYTF
>TRBV10-1|TRBJ2-3|NA|TRBD1|15
TGCGCCAGCAGTGGGCCGGGACAGGGAACAGATACGCAGTATTTT
CASSGPGQGTDTQYF
>TRBV29-1|TRBJ1-1|NA|NA|12
TGCAGCGCCAGAAGGTCTGAGGCTGAAGCTTTCTTT
CSARRSEAEAFF
>TRBV7-8|TRBJ2-1|NA|NA|17
TGTGCCAGCAGCTCGAAAGGGGGTGCGACTAGCATCCTTGAGCAGTTCTTC
CASSSKGGATSILEQFF
>TRBV5-4|TRBJ2-4|NA|TRBD2|15
TGTGCCAGCAGTTCTAGCGGCATAGCCAAAAACATTCAGTACTTC
CASSSSGIAKNIQYF
>TRBV7-2|TRBJ1-1|NA|TRBD1|16
TGTGCCAGCAGCTCCACAGGGGGACTCATGAACACTGAAGCTTTCTTT
CASSSTGGLMNTEAFF
>TRBV7-2|TRBJ2-7|NA|TRBD2|16
TGTGCCAGCAGCTCCGGACCCCGTGCTAGCGGTTACGAGCAGTACTTC
CASSSGPRASGYEQYF